The sequence of this TCR beta chain was determined in a study of T cell changes during pregnancy in multiple sclerosis. TCRdb keeps only in-frame clones here, not all; method: immunoSEQ multiplex PCR. The data contain 50,000 to 70,000 clones, 80% to 95% of them seen just once; the ten biggest clones take up about 0.9%. This CDR3 contains 17 residues. Unmatched junction bases numbered 4, after V lost 2 bases and J lost 6 bases. Germline lookup yields CDR1 MNHEY and CDR2 SMNVEV (reference sequence). Sample: peripheral blood, taken in the first trimester of pregnancy. The V and J genes are TRBV27 and TRBJ2-1, with 16 bases lining up with TRBD2. The clonotype originates from a female donor with multiple sclerosis, enrolled in a pregnancy study. CDR3 loop: CASSLAGLAGGPNEQFF. Here the CDR3 DNA reads TGTGCCAGCAGTTTAGCGGGACTAGCGGGGGGGCCCAATGAGCAGTTCTTC.